This T cell receptor beta chain is drawn from a study of cytomegalovirus exposure and HLA in healthy donors. The CDR3 runs to 13 residues. V shed 8 bases and J 4 bases; nucleotides not matched to a gene: 4. Germline lookup yields CDR1 MDHEN and CDR2 SYDVKM. Researchers ran the PCR with 60 Vbeta and 13 Jbeta primers. The protocol was immunoSEQ multiplex PCR, while the TCRdb copy is restricted to in-frame clones and leaves out a portion. Here the sample spans approximately 170,000 clones, more than 65% being singletons. This sequence joins TRBV28 and TRBJ2-5; TRBD2 matches 10 bases. Sequenced input: PBMCs. This TCR derives from a man aged 18 to 30 in good health and CMV-seropositive. CDR3 region: CASRTSGTETQYF. The CDR3 DNA reads as TGTGCCAGCCGGACTAGCGGTACAGAGACCCAGTACTTC. The full variable domain, in which reference TRBV28 and TRBJ2-5 provide the parts outside the CDR3, is DVKVTQSSRYLVKRTGEKVFLECVQDMDHENMFWYRQDPGLGLRLIYFSYDVKMKEKGDIPEGYSVSREKKERFSLILESASTNQTSMYLCASRTSGTETQYFGPGTRLLVL.